Below are 5 T cell receptor beta chains sequenced from a single sample in a study of cytomegalovirus exposure and HLA in healthy donors. The study ran its PCR with 60 Vbeta and 13 Jbeta primers. Data came from immunoSEQ multiplex PCR; TCRdb stores just in-frame clones and leaves some out. The sample records roughly 200,000 clones, more than 80% being singletons. The specimen sequenced was PBMCs. The receptors stem from a boy aged 5-17 years in good health and CMV-seronegative.

This chain connects TRBV6-5 to TRBJ1-6, with 7 bases aligning to TRBD1. CDR3 length: 15 residues. Germline V gene data show CDR1 as MNHEY and CDR2 as SVGAGI. V lost 6 bases and J lost 7; bases outside the gene matches: 9. CDR3 nucleotides: TGTGCCAGCAGCCGCGGACAGGCCAGGAATTCACCCCTCCACTTT. This gives the protein CASSRGQARNSPLHF.

This clone was seen a single time. The J gene is TRBJ2-7, the V gene TRBV19, with a possible D match to TRBD1 (5 bases). The V end was cut by 6 bases, the J end by 1 base, with 19 bases between. The germline V gene encodes CDR1 LNHDA and CDR2 SQIVND (reference sequence). CDR3 length equals 16 residues. CDR3 loop: CASSPSMNRPSYEQYF. CDR3 coding DNA: TGTGCCAGTAGCCCCTCTATGAACAGGCCGTCCTACGAGCAGTACTTC.

This chain connects TRBV5-1 to TRBJ1-5, with D maybe TRBD1 (5 bases). The CDR3 is 13 amino acids. Germline CDR1 and CDR2: SGHRS and YFSETQ. With 4 bases removed from V and 3 bases from J, the gap between germline ends came to 8 bases. The CDR3 is CASSDSPNQPQHF. CDR3 nucleotides: TGCGCCAGCAGCGACAGCCCCAATCAGCCCCAGCATTTT.

This chain links TRBV11-2 with TRBJ2-7; 7 positions match TRBD1. This CDR3 has 14 amino acids. Germline V CDR1 and CDR2: SGHAT, FQNNGV. V gave up 3 bases and J gave up 3 bases; unmatched junction bases: 5. The CDR3 region is CASSLQTGNYEQYF. CDR3 DNA: TGTGCCAGCAGCTTGCAGACAGGGAACTACGAGCAGTACTTC.

V usage is TRBV5-4 and J usage is TRBJ2-5; a weak D match, TRBD2 (6 bases). Germline CDR1 reads SGHNT; CDR2 reads YYREEE (reference sequence). Trimming took off 0 bases at V and 4 bases at J, with 10 bases between the two ends. The CDR3 totals 14 residues. This CDR3 reads CASSLGLVRETQYF. CDR3 bases: TGTGCCAGCAGCTTGGGACTAGTTCGAGAGACCCAGTACTTC.